This is a list of T cell receptor beta chains from one sample in a study of cytomegalovirus exposure and HLA in healthy donors. Method: immunoSEQ multiplex PCR; TCRdb's copy keeps in-frame clones and lacks some. The specimen's table records 45,000 or so clones. The sequenced sample was PBMCs. These receptors all stem from a male donor in good health and CMV-seronegative. Both conserved end residues are part of each CDR3. The order of the fields is J gene, D gene, V gene, CDR3 protein, CDR3 DNA. D genes are given only for firm matches.

J gene: TRBJ2-2
D gene: .
V gene: TRBV18
CDR3 protein: CASSSSTGGDTGELFF
CDR3 DNA: TGTGCCAGCTCATCCTCGACAGGTGGGGACACCGGGGAGCTGTTTTTT

J gene: TRBJ2-3
D gene: .
V gene: TRBV2
CDR3 protein: CASSDGRATDTQYF
CDR3 DNA: TGTGCCAGCAGTGATGGCAGGGCGACAGATACGCAGTATTTT

J gene: TRBJ2-3
D gene: TRBD1
V gene: TRBV9
CDR3 protein: CASSVDQGATDTQYF
CDR3 DNA: TGTGCCAGCAGCGTAGATCAGGGGGCCACAGATACGCAGTATTTT

J gene: TRBJ2-1
D gene: TRBD2
V gene: TRBV7-2
CDR3 protein: CASSFRTSGRAESYNEQFF
CDR3 DNA: TGTGCCAGCAGCTTCCGGACTAGCGGGAGGGCCGAATCCTACAATGAGCAGTTCTTC

J gene: TRBJ1-3
D gene: .
V gene: TRBV9
CDR3 protein: CASGVRNTIYF
CDR3 DNA: TGTGCTTCAGGGGTGAGAAACACCATATATTTT

J gene: TRBJ2-7
D gene: TRBD2
V gene: TRBV4-1
CDR3 protein: CASSQVPFLAGVSEQYF
CDR3 DNA: TGCGCCAGCAGCCAAGTCCCCTTCCTAGCGGGAGTAAGCGAGCAGTACTTC

J gene: TRBJ1-1
D gene: TRBD1
V gene: TRBV19
CDR3 protein: CASRATGSGSEAFF
CDR3 DNA: TGTGCCAGTAGAGCGACAGGGAGTGGGTCTGAAGCTTTCTTT

J gene: TRBJ1-2
D gene: .
V gene: TRBV10-3
CDR3 protein: CAISEPGLLYGYTF
CDR3 DNA: TGTGCCATCAGTGAGCCGGGACTCCTCTATGGCTACACCTTC

J gene: TRBJ2-1
D gene: .
V gene: TRBV6-1
CDR3 protein: CASSRGVTIYNEQFF
CDR3 DNA: TGTGCCAGCAGCCGGGGAGTTACGATTTACAATGAGCAGTTCTTC

J gene: TRBJ1-3
D gene: .
V gene: TRBV6-5
CDR3 protein: CASSPDRHTIYF
CDR3 DNA: TGTGCCAGCAGTCCAGACAGACACACCATATATTTT

J gene: TRBJ2-7
D gene: TRBD1
V gene: TRBV25-1
CDR3 protein: CASSARGGTGRQQYF
CDR3 DNA: TGTGCCAGCAGTGCGAGGGGGGGGACAGGGCGACAGCAGTACTTC

J gene: TRBJ2-7
D gene: .
V gene: TRBV18
CDR3 protein: CASSPGSYEQYF
CDR3 DNA: TGTGCCAGCTCCCCCGGCTCCTACGAGCAGTACTTC

J gene: TRBJ2-1
D gene: TRBD2
V gene: TRBV4-3
CDR3 protein: CASSPGGSYNEQFF
CDR3 DNA: TGCGCCAGCTCCCCCGGGGGGTCCTACAATGAGCAGTTCTTC

J gene: TRBJ2-5
D gene: .
V gene: TRBV20-1
CDR3 protein: CSAGGETQYF
CDR3 DNA: TGCAGTGCGGGCGGGGAGACCCAGTACTTC

J gene: TRBJ1-5
D gene: .
V gene: TRBV27
CDR3 protein: CASSLIGGNQPQHF
CDR3 DNA: TGTGCCAGCAGTTTAATTGGCGGGAATCAGCCCCAGCATTTT

J gene: TRBJ2-1
D gene: TRBD1
V gene: TRBV5-1
CDR3 protein: CASSWDSNEQFF
CDR3 DNA: TGCGCCAGCAGCTGGGACAGCAATGAGCAGTTCTTC

J gene: TRBJ2-7
D gene: .
V gene: TRBV9
CDR3 protein: CASSPGAGEREQYF
CDR3 DNA: TGTGCCAGCAGCCCCGGGGCAGGGGAAAGGGAGCAGTACTTC

J gene: TRBJ2-3
D gene: .
V gene: TRBV9
CDR3 protein: CASSVGHHTDTQYF
CDR3 DNA: TGTGCCAGCAGCGTCGGACACCACACAGATACGCAGTATTTT

J gene: TRBJ2-1
D gene: TRBD1
V gene: TRBV5-1
CDR3 protein: CASSFGQGVWNEQFF
CDR3 DNA: TGCGCCAGCAGCTTCGGACAGGGAGTATGGAATGAGCAGTTCTTC

J gene: TRBJ1-1
D gene: TRBD1
V gene: TRBV18
CDR3 protein: CASSPTGGRDTEAFF
CDR3 DNA: TGTGCCAGCTCGCCGACAGGGGGCCGTGACACTGAAGCTTTCTTT

J gene: TRBJ1-2
D gene: .
V gene: TRBV4-3
CDR3 protein: CASSQSSVGGVYGYTF
CDR3 DNA: TGCGCCAGCAGCCAGTCCTCGGTCGGGGGGGTCTATGGCTACACCTTC

J gene: TRBJ2-1
D gene: TRBD2
V gene: TRBV30
CDR3 protein: CAWRMEGTSVYNEQFF
CDR3 DNA: TGTGCCTGGAGAATGGAGGGGACTAGCGTCTACAATGAGCAGTTCTTC

J gene: TRBJ1-4
D gene: .
V gene: TRBV5-1
CDR3 protein: CASSSYGGVNEKLFF
CDR3 DNA: TGCGCCAGCAGCTCGTACGGGGGAGTTAATGAAAAACTGTTTTTT

J gene: TRBJ1-3
D gene: .
V gene: TRBV5-1
CDR3 protein: CASSLTSGNTIYF
CDR3 DNA: TGCGCCAGCAGCTTGACTTCTGGAAACACCATATATTTT